This TCR beta chain emerged from a study of technical replicates of blood from four donors. Clones were read by immunoSEQ multiplex PCR, and TCRdb kept only the in-frame ones, dropping some. The sample records about 60,000 clones, around 85% being singletons. Unmatched junction bases numbered 9, after V lost 3 bases and J lost 7 bases. Germline V CDR1 and CDR2: SGHNT, YYREEE (reference sequence). CDR3 length: 14 amino acids. Sequences were obtained from PBMCs. The TCR sequence derives from a human donor in good health. Some clones in this sample may be carry-over from other donors' samples. J is TRBJ1-2 and V is TRBV5-4; 7 bases line up with TRBD1. The CDR3 reads CASSSGTGAGGYTF. Written as DNA, the CDR3 is TGTGCCAGCAGCTCCGGAACAGGGGCGGGTGGCTACACCTTC.